What follows are 32 T cell receptor beta chains derived from one specimen sequenced in a study of CD8 T cells in Susac syndrome. An input of roughly 0.45 to 1 ug of RNA was subjected to reverse transcription using random hexamers. One entry per CDR3 protein results from TCRdb running MiXCR on the immunoSEQ multiplex PCR reads. The table records about 130,000 distinct CDR3 sequences, around 93% of them present only once. The sequenced sample was CD8+ T cells from PBMCs. All receptors derive from a human donor with Susac syndrome.

The V call is TRBV12-3 or TRBV12-4, the J call TRBJ2-1; D possibly corresponds to TRBD1 (6 bases). CDR3 length: 12 amino acids. Trimming stripped 8 bases from V and 8 bases from J, with 13 bases between. CDR3 loop: CASGPGVYEQFF. CDR3 bases: TGTGCCAGCGGTCCAGGGGTCTATGAGCAGTTCTTC.

The chain uses TRBV20-1 and TRBJ2-7; 11 bases align to TRBD2. The germline V gene has CDR1 DFQATT and CDR2 SNEGSKA (reference sequence). This CDR3 has 17 residues. Germline trimming cut 1 base from V and 0 bases from J; bases unmatched to any gene: 8. CDR3 sequence reads: CSARVRRTSGSSYEQYF. The CDR3 bases are TGCAGTGCTAGAGTCAGACGGACTAGCGGGTCCTCCTACGAGCAGTACTTC.

The gene calls are TRBV14 and TRBJ2-7; a weak D match, TRBD1 (5 bases). Germline loops: CDR1 SGHDN, CDR2 FVKESK. The CDR3 loop spans 16 amino acids. Trimming stripped 0 bases from V and 3 bases from J, with 15 bases between. CDR3 region: CASSQDPIGVGYEQYF. CDR3 nucleotides: TGTGCCAGCAGCCAAGACCCAATAGGGGTCGGCTACGAGCAGTACTTC.

The chain carries TRBV28 and TRBJ2-7, with D possibly being TRBD1 (5 bases). Germline CDR1 MDHEN, CDR2 SYDVKM. Trimming took 4 bases from V and 4 from J, leaving 17 bases between them. The CDR3 consists of 15 residues. The CDR3 is CASSSSTTTGYEQYF. CDR3 bases: TGTGCCAGCAGTTCCTCCACTACCACAGGATACGAGCAGTACTTC. The full variable domain, rest sourced from reference TRBV28 and TRBJ2-7, is DVKVTQSSRYLVKRTGEKVFLECVQDMDHENMFWYRQDPGLGLRLIYFSYDVKMKEKGDIPEGYSVSREKKERFSLILESASTNQTSMYLCASSSSTTTGYEQYFGPGTRLTVT.

This sequence joins TRBV21-1 and TRBJ1-5; TRBD1, as called in the table, went unchecked against the DNA. TRBV21-1 has pseudogene status. This CDR3 is built from 15 residues. CDR3 coding DNA: TGTGCCAGCAGCAAGCACGGGGGCCGAAATCAGCCCCAGCATTTT. Translated, it gives CASSKHGGRNQPQHF.

This rearrangement joins TRBV9 to TRBJ2-2, with TRBD2 matching 12 bases. CDR1 and CDR2 (germline): SGDLS, YYNGEE. V shed 0 bases, J shed 4 bases, and the junction held 4 bases outside the gene matches. This CDR3 region has 17 residues. The CDR3 bases are TGTGCCAGCAGCGTAGGACTAGCGGGAGTTTTCACCGGGGAGCTGTTTTTT. Amino acid sequence: CASSVGLAGVFTGELFF.

The chain combines TRBV9 with TRBJ2-7; the match to TRBD2 covers 8 bases. This CDR3 has 14 residues. Trimming removed 3 bases from V and 2 bases from J; junction bases left unmatched: 4. CDR1 is SGDLS, CDR2 YYNGEE, per germline. The CDR3 spells CASSGSGNAYEQYF. The DNA for the CDR3 is TGTGCCAGCAGCGGTAGCGGGAACGCCTACGAGCAGTACTTC.

This rearrangement joins TRBV19 to TRBJ2-7; 8 bases fit TRBD1. Germline V CDR1 and CDR2: LNHDA, SQIVND (reference sequence). The CDR3 runs to 15 residues. Trimming took 10 bases from V and 4 from J; bases not matched to a gene: 15. The CDR3, as DNA: TGTGCCACCAAAGTCGAGCCAGGGGGCGGGTACGAGCAGTACTTC. It yields the protein CATKVEPGGGYEQYF.

This chain links TRBV11-2 with TRBJ2-5; TRBD1 agrees at 10 bases. CDR3 length equals 16 residues. Germline assignment: CDR1 SGHAT and CDR2 FQNNGV. Trimming at V came to 4 bases and at J to 13 bases, leaving 18 bases not matched to a gene. The CDR3 nucleotides read TGTGCCAGCAGCTCCGGACAGGGGGTGGTCCTAGGGGTCCGGTACTTC. Protein sequence: CASSSGQGVVLGVRYF.

V gene TRBV4-1 combines with J gene TRBJ2-5; 8 bases match TRBD2. V was clipped by 1 base and J by 5 bases; unmatched bases: 9. The CDR3 totals 16 residues. Germline V gene data show CDR1 as MGHRA and CDR2 as YSYEKL. CDR3 sequence reads: CASSQVGGGKGETQYF. Here the CDR3 DNA reads TGCGCCAGCAGCCAAGTCGGCGGGGGGAAAGGTGAGACCCAGTACTTC.

The V and J genes are TRBV6-5 and TRBJ2-7, with 8 bases matching TRBD1. In germline, CDR1 is MNHEY, CDR2 SVGAGI. This CDR3 has 16 residues. The trim removed 1 base at V and 4 bases at J, leaving 9 bases unmatched. The CDR3 coding sequence is TGTGCCAGCAGTTACTATCGACAGGGGTGGAAATACGAGCAGTACTTC. Encoded protein: CASSYYRQGWKYEQYF.

This clonotype was seen once. The chain joins TRBV3-1 to TRBJ1-4; D call uncertain. V dropped 5 bases and J dropped 7 bases, with 5 bases sitting between them. CDR1 and CDR2 from the germline V gene are LGHDT and YNNKEL (reference sequence). The CDR3 contains 11 residues. CDR3 sequence reads: CASSDPEKLFF. CDR3 nucleotides: TGTGCCAGCAGCGACCCTGAAAAACTGTTTTTT.

The chain uses TRBV24-1 and TRBJ2-5, with 9 bases matching TRBD2. This CDR3 region has 15 residues. Germline loops: CDR1 KGHDR, CDR2 SFDVKD. V was clipped by 3 bases and J by 6 bases; unmatched bases: 7. CDR3 amino acids: CATSDPRLADKTQYF. DNA for the CDR3: TGTGCCACCAGTGATCCTCGACTAGCGGACAAGACCCAGTACTTC.

This CDR3 is CASTKAGTSGSEQYF. The CDR3 DNA reads as TGTGCCAGCACTAAAGCCGGGACTAGTGGGTCAGAGCAGTACTTC. The V and J genes are TRBV12-3 or TRBV12-4 and TRBJ2-7, with 8 bases identical to TRBD2. The CDR3 spans 15 residues. Trimming at V came to 7 bases and at J to 7 bases, leaving 15 bases not matched to a gene.

J is TRBJ2-7 and V is TRBV10-3; 9 bases fit TRBD2. J was trimmed by 0 bases and V by 6 bases; bases with no gene match: 9. CDR1 and CDR2 (germline): ENHRY, SYGVKD. The CDR3 length is 16 residues. DNA of the CDR3: TGTGCCATCAGCGAGGCTCGGCGGGAGGGCTCCTACGAGCAGTACTTC. This encodes CAISEARREGSYEQYF.

This clonotype was picked up one time. V usage is TRBV28 and J usage is TRBJ2-1; 10 bases agree with TRBD2. The CDR3 has 15 amino acids. Germline CDR1 is MDHEN and CDR2 is SYDVKM. V lost 5 bases to trimming and J lost 7 bases; unmatched junction nucleotides: 8. CDR3 sequence (DNA): TGTGCCAGCAGTCCGGGACTAGCGTTGGTAAATGAGCAGTTCTTC. Protein: CASSPGLALVNEQFF.

Note on this clonotype: Sequence at one end of the junction differs from germline and may be a read error. The V call is TRBV13, the J call TRBJ1-1; D is perhaps TRBD1 (5 bases). CDR3 size: 14 residues. Looked up from germline, CDR1 is PRHDT and CDR2 is FYEKMQ (reference sequence). CDR3 sequence (DNA): TGTGCCAGCAGCTACGGGGCAAGCAACAATGAAGCTTTCTTT. Its translation is CASSYGASNNEAFF.

This chain joins TRBV20-1 and TRBJ2-1; D is unclear. Germline V lookup: CDR1 DFQATT, CDR2 SNEGSKA (reference sequence). With 7 bases removed from V and 4 bases from J, the gap between germline ends came to 14 bases. CDR3 length equals 13 residues. CDR3 nucleotides: TGCAGTGTTGAGGTGGATTCTTACAATGAGCAGTTCTTC. It codes for CSVEVDSYNEQFF.

The rearrangement links TRBV27 to TRBJ1-2, with TRBD1 as a possible D gene (6 bases). Germline V CDR1 and CDR2: MNHEY, SMNVEV (reference sequence). Between the trimmed V and J ends, which lost 6 bases and 4 bases, there was a span of 12 bases. The CDR3 covers 13 residues. The CDR3 sequence is CASRSSGVYGYTF. CDR3 in DNA: TGTGCCAGCAGAAGTTCAGGGGTCTATGGCTACACCTTC.

The J gene is TRBJ2-3, the V gene TRBV10-1, with a tentative D call TRBD2 (5 bases). The CDR3 length is 15 residues. In germline, CDR1 is WNHNN, CDR2 SYGVQD (reference sequence). The V end lost 2 bases, the J end lost 1 base, and 10 bases lay between the germline ends. The CDR3 protein is CASSEVDGGTDTQYF. The CDR3 DNA follows: TGCGCCAGCAGTGAGGTGGACGGGGGCACAGATACGCAGTATTTT.

The chain links TRBV11-3 to TRBJ2-7; D is unresolved. CDR1 SGHNT and CDR2 YENEEA come from the germline V gene. The CDR3 spans 15 residues. V lost 1 base and J 1 base, leaving 11 bases between the germline ends. The CDR3 is CASSLAGAGSYEQYF. The CDR3 coding sequence is TGTGCCAGCAGCTTAGCGGGTGCCGGGTCCTACGAGCAGTACTTC.

The V call is TRBV20-1, the J call TRBJ2-7, with TRBD2 matching 8 bases. In germline, CDR1 is DFQATT, CDR2 SNEGSKA (reference sequence). V shed 1 base, J shed 4 bases, and the junction held 6 bases outside the gene matches. The CDR3 has 14 residues. DNA of the CDR3: TGCAGTGCTAGAGTAGGAGCGGGGGAATACGAGCAGTACTTC. This translates into CSARVGAGEYEQYF.

This clonotype was picked up a small number of times. This chain uses TRBV19 with TRBJ2-3, with D unresolved. The CDR3 is made up of 14 amino acids. Trimming pared 3 bases from V and 0 bases from J, leaving 7 bases between. Germline assignment: CDR1 LNHDA and CDR2 SQIVND (reference sequence). CDR3 loop: CASSIYGSTDTQYF. The DNA of the CDR3 is TGTGCCAGTAGTATCTACGGGAGCACAGATACGCAGTATTTT.

The chain joins TRBV3-1 to TRBJ2-1; D not certain. Deletions cut 1 base from V and 1 base from J, with 17 bases between. Germline lookup yields CDR1 LGHDT and CDR2 YNNKEL (reference sequence). The CDR3 is made up of 18 amino acids. CDR3 loop: CASSQGPPYLWSYNEQFF. The CDR3 nucleotides read TGTGCCAGCAGCCAAGGGCCCCCATATTTGTGGTCCTACAATGAGCAGTTCTTC.

The rearrangement joins TRBV6-5 to TRBJ1-4, with D possibly TRBD1 on 5 matching bases. CDR1 and CDR2 from the germline V gene are MNHEY and SVGAGI. This CDR3 comprises 14 residues. Deletions cut 2 bases from V and 5 bases from J, with 9 bases between. CDR3 in amino acids: CASSYAGMNEKLFF. In DNA, the CDR3 is TGTGCCAGCAGTTACGCAGGGATGAATGAAAAACTGTTTTTT.

This chain joins TRBV30 and TRBJ1-1; possible D gene TRBD1, 5 bases. Germline V CDR1 and CDR2: GTSNPN, SVGIG (reference sequence). This CDR3 has 13 amino acids. Trimming took 3 bases from V and 0 from J, leaving 8 bases between them. Here the CDR3 DNA reads TGTGCCTGGAGCCGGACAATGAACACTGAAGCTTTCTTT. Protein sequence: CAWSRTMNTEAFF.

The chain is built from TRBV4-1 and TRBJ2-7, with 7 bases matching TRBD1. The J segment lost 2 bases and the V segment lost 4 bases, leaving 8 bases of the junction unmatched. CDR3 length: 15 amino acids. CDR1 is MGHRA, CDR2 YSYEKL, per germline. In DNA form, the CDR3 reads TGCGCCAGCAGCCTGATCACAGGGGCCACCTACGAGCAGTACTTC. Translation gives CASSLITGATYEQYF.

The V call is TRBV3-1, the J call TRBJ2-3; no clear D gene. In germline, CDR1 is LGHDT, CDR2 YNNKEL (reference sequence). V lost 4 bases to trimming and J lost 0 bases, with 11 bases between them. The CDR3 loop spans 15 amino acids. This CDR3 is CASSLRIESTDTQYF. Written as DNA, the CDR3 is TGTGCCAGCAGCCTCCGTATTGAGAGCACAGATACGCAGTATTTT.

The chain recombines TRBV7-2 with TRBJ2-7; no firm D call. Germline values: CDR1 SGHTA, CDR2 FQGNSA. V was cut by 6 bases and J by 3 bases, with 18 bases left in between. The CDR3 has 15 amino acids. Written as DNA, the CDR3 is TGTGCCAGCAGGGACGCTAGTATGAATTTCTACGAGCAGTACTTC. This codes for CASRDASMNFYEQYF.

This chain connects TRBV4-1 to TRBJ2-1; either TRBD1 or TRBD2 may fit D (5 bases each). This CDR3 has 15 amino acids. The germline V and J ends were trimmed by 0 bases and 9 bases, with 15 bases remaining between them. CDR1 is MGHRA, CDR2 YSYEKL, per germline. The CDR3: CASSQETEWAGEQFF. The CDR3 DNA reads TGCGCCAGCAGCCAAGAGACAGAATGGGCGGGTGAGCAGTTCTTC.

The chain combines TRBV7-9 with TRBJ2-5; the D is unclear. Germline lookup yields CDR1 SEHNR and CDR2 FQNEAQ (reference sequence). The V end was cut by 1 base, the J end by 2 bases, with 11 bases between. The CDR3 is made up of 15 amino acids. The CDR3 here is CASSLVSASQETQYF. The CDR3 coding sequence is TGTGCCAGCAGCTTAGTGTCGGCATCACAAGAGACCCAGTACTTC. The full variable domain, its missing parts supplied by reference TRBV7-9 and TRBJ2-5, is DTGVSQNPRHKITKRGQNVTFRCDPISEHNRLYWYRQTLGQGPEFLTYFQNEAQLEKSRLLSDRFSAERPKGSFSTLEIQRTEQGDSAMYLCASSLVSASQETQYFGPGTRLLVL.

The chain has TRBV7-6 and TRBJ2-2; 9 nucleotides line up with TRBD1. V was clipped by 1 base and J by 5 bases; unmatched bases: 8. Germline assignment: CDR1 SGHVS and CDR2 FNYEAQ. The CDR3 covers 17 residues. This chain's CDR3 is CASSLVPGQGDTGELFF. CDR3 DNA sequence: TGTGCCAGCAGCTTAGTTCCGGGACAGGGTGATACCGGGGAGCTGTTTTTT.